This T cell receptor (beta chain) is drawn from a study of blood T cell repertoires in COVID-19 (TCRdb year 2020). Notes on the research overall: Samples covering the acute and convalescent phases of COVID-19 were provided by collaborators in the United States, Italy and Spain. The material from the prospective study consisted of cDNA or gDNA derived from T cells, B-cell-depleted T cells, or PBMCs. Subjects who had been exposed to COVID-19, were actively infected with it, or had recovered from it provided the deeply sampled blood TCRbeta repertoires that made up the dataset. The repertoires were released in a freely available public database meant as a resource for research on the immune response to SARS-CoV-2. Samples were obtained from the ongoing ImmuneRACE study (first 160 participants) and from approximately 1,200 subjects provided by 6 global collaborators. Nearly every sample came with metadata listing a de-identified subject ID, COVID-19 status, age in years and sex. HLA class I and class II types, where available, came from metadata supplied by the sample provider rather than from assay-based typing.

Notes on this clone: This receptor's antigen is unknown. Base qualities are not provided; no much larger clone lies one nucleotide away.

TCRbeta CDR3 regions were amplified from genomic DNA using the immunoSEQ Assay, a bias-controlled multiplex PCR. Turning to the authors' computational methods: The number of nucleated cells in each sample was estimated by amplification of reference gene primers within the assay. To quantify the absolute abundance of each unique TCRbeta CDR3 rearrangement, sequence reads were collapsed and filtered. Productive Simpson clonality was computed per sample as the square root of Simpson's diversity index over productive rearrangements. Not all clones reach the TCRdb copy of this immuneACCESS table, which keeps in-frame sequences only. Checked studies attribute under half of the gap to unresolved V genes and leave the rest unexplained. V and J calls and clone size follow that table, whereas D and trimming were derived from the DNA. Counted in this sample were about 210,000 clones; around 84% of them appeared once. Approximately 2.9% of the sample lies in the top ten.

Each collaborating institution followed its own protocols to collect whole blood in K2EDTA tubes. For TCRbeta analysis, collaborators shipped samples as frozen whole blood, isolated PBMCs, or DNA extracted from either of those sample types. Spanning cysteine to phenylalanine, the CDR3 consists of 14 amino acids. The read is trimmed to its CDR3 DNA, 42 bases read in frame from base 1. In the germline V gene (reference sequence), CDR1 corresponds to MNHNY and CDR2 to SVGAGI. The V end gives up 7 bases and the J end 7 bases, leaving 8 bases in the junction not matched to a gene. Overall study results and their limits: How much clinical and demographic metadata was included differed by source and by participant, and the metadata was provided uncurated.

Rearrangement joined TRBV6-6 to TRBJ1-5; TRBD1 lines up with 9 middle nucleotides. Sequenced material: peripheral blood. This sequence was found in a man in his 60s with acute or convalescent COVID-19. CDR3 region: CASNLQGANQPQHF. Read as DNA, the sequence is TGTGCCAGCAACCTACAGGGGGCAAACCAGCCCCAGCATTTT.